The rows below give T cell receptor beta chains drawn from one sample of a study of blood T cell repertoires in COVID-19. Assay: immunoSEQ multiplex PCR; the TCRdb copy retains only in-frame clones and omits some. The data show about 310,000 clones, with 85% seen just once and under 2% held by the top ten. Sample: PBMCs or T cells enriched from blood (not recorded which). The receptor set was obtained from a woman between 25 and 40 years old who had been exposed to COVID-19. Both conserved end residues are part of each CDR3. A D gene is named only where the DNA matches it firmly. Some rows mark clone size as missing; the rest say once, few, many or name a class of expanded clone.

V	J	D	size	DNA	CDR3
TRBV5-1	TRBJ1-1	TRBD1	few	TGCGCCAGCAGGGACCGGACAGGGGCGGGGAACACTGAAGCTTTCTTT	CASRDRTGAGNTEAFF
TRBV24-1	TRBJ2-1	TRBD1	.	TGTGCCACCACTACGGGACAGGTAGTCGATGAGCAGTTCTTC	CATTTGQVVDEQFF
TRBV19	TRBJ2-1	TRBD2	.	TGTGCCAGTAGTACACGGATGGCGGGAGTAAGGAATGAGCAGTTCTTC	CASSTRMAGVRNEQFF
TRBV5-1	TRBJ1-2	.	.	TGCGCCAGCAGCTTGACGGTCTCTACTAACTATGGCTACACCTTC	CASSLTVSTNYGYTF
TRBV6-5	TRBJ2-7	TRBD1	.	TGTGCCAGCTACAGAACTGGACAGGCCTACGAGCAGTACTTC	CASYRTGQAYEQYF
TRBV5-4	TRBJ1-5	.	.	TGTGCCAGCAGCTTTTTAGGGGAAGGACAGCCCCAGCATTTT	CASSFLGEGQPQHF
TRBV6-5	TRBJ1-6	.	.	TGTGCCAGCAGTTACTCCGGGGATCCCAATTCACCCCTCCACTTT	CASSYSGDPNSPLHF
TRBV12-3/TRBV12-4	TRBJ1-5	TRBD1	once	TGTGCCAGCAGCGGGACAGGTAATCAGCCCCAGCATTTT	CASSGTGNQPQHF
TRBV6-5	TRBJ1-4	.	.	TGTGCCAGCAGTTACTCGAGAGGGACTAATGAAAAACTGTTTTTT	CASSYSRGTNEKLFF
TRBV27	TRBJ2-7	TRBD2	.	TGTGCCAGCAGTTTAAGTCGGATCGCTAGCGGGGAATACGAGCAGTACTTC	CASSLSRIASGEYEQYF
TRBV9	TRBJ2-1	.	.	TGTGCCAGCACCGAAAGACATGTCAGCTCCTACAATGAGCAGTTCTTC	CASTERHVSSYNEQFF
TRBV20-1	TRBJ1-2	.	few	TGCAGTGCTAGTGGGGGAACCAAGGGGAACTATGGCTACACCTTC	CSASGGTKGNYGYTF
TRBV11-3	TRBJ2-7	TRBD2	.	TGTGCCAGCACCCAACTTCCGGGACTAGCGGATTACTACGAGCAGTACTTC	CASTQLPGLADYYEQYF